This T cell receptor beta chain was retrieved from a study of response to subunit inactivated influenza vaccine. Points from the study as a whole: There was a suggestion from the authors that each seasonal influenza vaccination recruits few new T cells.

The sample holds many counts of this clonotype. Its cognate antigen is unknown. TCRdb re-called the RT-PCR reads with MiXCR, one entry per CDR3 protein. The profile shows 600,000 to 850,000 distinct CDR3 sequences, 12% to 15% of them singletons. V was pared by 5 bases and J by 0 bases, with 6 bases of the junction left unmatched. The germline gives CDR1 DFQATT, CDR2 SNEGSKA (reference sequence). The CDR3 extends over 15 amino acids. Sequencing was performed on PBMCs from blood, taken approximately 15 days before vaccination. The TCR comes from a man aged 50 or older who received an inactivated influenza vaccine. V is TRBV20-1 and J is TRBJ2-5; 10 positions agree with TRBD1. CDR3 protein: CSAAPGTGDQETQYF. The CDR3 DNA follows: TGCAGTGCTGCTCCCGGGACAGGGGACCAAGAGACCCAGTACTTC.